The entry below gives a single T cell receptor beta chain sequence along with its context. No cognate antigen has been identified for it. No base quality values were provided; no much bigger clone lies one nucleotide off. These data come from a study of blood T cell repertoires in COVID-19 (TCRdb year 2020). Broadly, across the study: Samples from collaborators originated in the United States, Italy and Spain and spanned both the acute and convalescent phases of COVID-19. Subjects who had been exposed to COVID-19, were actively infected with it, or had recovered from it provided the deeply sampled blood TCRbeta repertoires that made up the dataset. Samples came from the ongoing ImmuneRACE study (first 160 participants) plus 1,254 subjects from 6 global collaborators. The repertoires were released in a freely available public database meant as a resource for research on the immune response to SARS-CoV-2. The material from the prospective study consisted of cDNA or gDNA derived from T cells, B-cell-depleted T cells, or PBMCs. Where available, HLA class I and class II types were obtained from metadata supplied by the sample provider rather than from assay-based typing. Nearly every sample came with metadata listing a de-identified subject ID, COVID-19 status, age in years and sex. The paper as a whole reports these results and caveats: The quantity of clinical and demographic metadata differed by source and by participant and was supplied without curation.

Each collaborating institution followed its own protocols to collect whole blood in K2EDTA tubes. For TCRbeta analysis, collaborators shipped samples in one of three forms: frozen whole blood, isolated PBMCs, or DNA extracted from either of those sample types. TCRbeta CDR3 regions were amplified from genomic DNA using the immunoSEQ Assay, a bias-controlled multiplex PCR. As for the original processing: The number of nucleated cells in each sample was estimated from the amplification of reference gene primers within the assay. Sequence reads were collapsed and filtered to measure the absolute abundance of every unique TCRbeta CDR3 rearrangement. For each sample, productive Simpson clonality was calculated by taking the square root of Simpson's diversity index across productive rearrangements. The immuneACCESS repertoire file appears here via TCRdb, limited to in-frame rearrangements. These files lack a portion of the clones; in checked studies, under half of the deficit traces to unresolved V genes, and the cause of the others is not known. The DNA gave D and trimming, while V, J and clone size come from that table. Within this sample are roughly 80,000 clones, with around 90% of them counted one time only. About 9% of the sample rests with the top ten.

The junction shows trimming of 7 bases on V and 4 bases on J, and the gene matches do not reach 9 bases of it. The germline V gene yields SNHLY for CDR1 and FYNNEI for CDR2. Its CDR3 holds 17 amino acids, cysteine through phenylalanine. The only DNA kept is the CDR3, 51 bases in frame from the first base. The V gene is TRBV2 and the J gene is TRBJ2-3; TRBD2 fits 15 bases in the junction. What was sequenced was peripheral blood. This receptor was taken from a human donor in a cohort sampled during active COVID-19. The bases are TGTGCCAGCATGGGACTAGCGGGAGGTGGAATCTCAGATACGCAGTATTTT. This gives the protein CASMGLAGGGISDTQYF.